These 4 T cell receptor beta chains originate from one sample sequenced in a study of T cell changes during pregnancy in multiple sclerosis. Produced via immunoSEQ multiplex PCR; TCRdb's table is partial and in-frame only. The sample yields under 50,000 clones, approximately 90% seen once. The input for sequencing was CD8+ T cells from peripheral blood mononuclear cells, taken before pregnancy. The receptors shown here come from a female donor with multiple sclerosis, enrolled in a pregnancy study.

This rearrangement joins TRBV18 to TRBJ1-4; 7 nucleotides agree with TRBD1. This CDR3 has 14 residues. V gave up 4 bases and J gave up 8 bases; unmatched junction bases: 7. Germline V CDR1 and CDR2: KGHSH, LQKENI. The CDR3 bases are TGTGCCAGCTCACTACCGACAGGGCGGGAAAAACTGTTTTTT. Its translation is CASSLPTGREKLFF.

The gene calls are TRBV28 and TRBJ1-2, with a tentative D call TRBD1 (5 bases). V lost 0 bases, J lost 6 bases, and 8 bases lay in between. CDR1 and CDR2 from the germline V gene are MDHEN and SYDVKM. The CDR3 spans 13 residues. CDR3 DNA: TGTGCCAGCAGTTTATGGACAGTTAATGGCTACACCTTC. Protein product: CASSLWTVNGYTF.

This chain joins TRBV5-1 and TRBJ2-3, with D possibly TRBD1 on 6 matching bases. CDR3 length: 16 residues. Trimming left V 6 bases short and J 0 bases short, with 17 bases between. Germline V gives CDR1 SGHRS, CDR2 YFSETQ. The CDR3 sequence: CASNPRQASSTDTQYF. The CDR3 DNA follows: TGCGCCAGCAATCCAAGACAGGCTAGCAGCACAGATACGCAGTATTTT.

V is TRBV5-6 and J is TRBJ1-1; D is unresolved. The CDR3 is 18 amino acids. Deletions cut 0 bases from V and 0 bases from J, with 18 bases between. Germline V gives CDR1 SGHDT, CDR2 YYEEEE. The CDR3 DNA follows: TGTGCCAGCAGCTTGGTAGTTCGACAAGTTAACATGAACACTGAAGCTTTCTTT. Encoded protein: CASSLVVRQVNMNTEAFF.